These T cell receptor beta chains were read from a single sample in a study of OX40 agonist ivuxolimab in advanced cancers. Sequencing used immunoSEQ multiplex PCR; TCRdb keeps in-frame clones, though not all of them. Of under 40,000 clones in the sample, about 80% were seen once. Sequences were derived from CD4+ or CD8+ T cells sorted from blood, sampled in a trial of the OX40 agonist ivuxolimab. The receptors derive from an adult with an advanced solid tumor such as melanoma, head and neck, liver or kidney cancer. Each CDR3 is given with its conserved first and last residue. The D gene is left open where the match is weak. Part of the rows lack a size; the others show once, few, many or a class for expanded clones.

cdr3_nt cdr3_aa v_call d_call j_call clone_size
TGTGCCTGGAGTGTTGGTCAGGGGATCTTAGAGACCCAGTACTTC CAWSVGQGILETQYF TRBV30 . TRBJ2-5 few
TGTGCCAGCAGCTTACAGGAGACCCAGTACTTC CASSLQETQYF TRBV7-2 . TRBJ2-5 .
TGTGCCAGCAGCCACGCCCGCTCCTACAATGAGCAGTTCTTC CASSHARSYNEQFF TRBV7-8 . TRBJ2-1 .
TGTGCCAGCAGCTCATGGACCAATAATGAAAAACTGTTTTTT CASSSWTNNEKLFF TRBV7-9 . TRBJ1-4 .
TGCGCCAGCAGCCAAGATCCCCTTGGCGGGGGATACAATGAGCAGTTCTTC CASSQDPLGGGYNEQFF TRBV4-1 TRBD2 TRBJ2-1 once
TGTGCCAGCAGCTTGGCCGCCCGAACTCTTACTAGCACAGATACGCAGTATTTT CASSLAARTLTSTDTQYF TRBV7-9 . TRBJ2-3 .
TGTGCCAGCAACCCCAGGCTTAACAATGGCTACACCTTC CASNPRLNNGYTF TRBV6-5 . TRBJ1-2 .
TGTGCCAGCAGTGCGACTCTTGTTAATGAGCAGTTCTTC CASSATLVNEQFF TRBV6-1 . TRBJ2-1 .
TGCGCCAGCAGCATTAACAGGAACACTGAAGCTTTCTTT CASSINRNTEAFF TRBV5-1 . TRBJ1-1 .
TGTGCCAGCAGCCCCGGGCAGACCCAGTACTTC CASSPGQTQYF TRBV7-6 . TRBJ2-5 few
TGTGCCAGCAGCCCACTCAGGACTAGCACAGATACGCAGTATTTT CASSPLRTSTDTQYF TRBV14 . TRBJ2-3 .
TGTGCCAGCTCACCTGAGGGAGGTGGAGGCTACTATGGCTACACCTTC CASSPEGGGGYYGYTF TRBV18 . TRBJ1-2 .
TGTGCCAGCTCACCCAACATATGGACAGTTTCTAGCAATCAGCCCCAGCATTTT CASSPNIWTVSSNQPQHF TRBV18 . TRBJ1-5 .
TGTGCCAGCAGTAGGGAGCGGGGAGCTTTCTTT CASSRERGAFF TRBV28 . TRBJ1-1 few
TGTGCCAGCAGCTTGGGGCGGGACGGGTACGCTGAAGCTTTCTTT CASSLGRDGYAEAFF TRBV5-4 . TRBJ1-1 once
TGTGCCTGGTCGGGCGGGGGGACCTTCGAGACCCAGTACTTC CAWSGGGTFETQYF TRBV30 TRBD2 TRBJ2-5 .
TGTGCCAGCTCCCCCGGGACGCCGAGCTCTGGAAACACCATATATTTT CASSPGTPSSGNTIYF TRBV18 . TRBJ1-3 .
TGTGCCAGCAGCTCAGTAGATAGAGGGATGGATGAGCAGTTCTTC CASSSVDRGMDEQFF TRBV13 . TRBJ2-1 .
TGTGCCAGCAGCCCCCGGGCAGGGGGCGCCTACAATGAGCAGTTCTTC CASSPRAGGAYNEQFF TRBV7-2 TRBD1 TRBJ2-1 .
TGCGCCAGCAGCACACCTTCACAGGGTGTCGGGGGCTACACCTTC CASSTPSQGVGGYTF TRBV5-1 . TRBJ1-2 .
TGTGCCAGCAGTTTCCGAGCGGGGGGAATTTACGAGCAGTACTTC CASSFRAGGIYEQYF TRBV6-6 TRBD2 TRBJ2-7 .
TGCGCCAGCAGCTTGGCGGGGTTCCTGCAGTACTTC CASSLAGFLQYF TRBV5-1 . TRBJ2-7 .
TGTGCCAGCAGCGTCTCCGACGTCGACAATGAGCAGTTCTTC CASSVSDVDNEQFF TRBV7-9 . TRBJ2-1 .
TGTGCCAGCAGTCCGGGACAGGGATCCACCGGGGAGCTGTTTTTT CASSPGQGSTGELFF TRBV6-5 TRBD1 TRBJ2-2 .
TGTGCCAGCAGCACGGGGACAGGAGTTTTAGGCCAAGAGACCCAGTACTTC CASSTGTGVLGQETQYF TRBV5-8 TRBD1 TRBJ2-5 .
TGTGCCAGCAGCTTAGATCCCAGGAAGGACTATGGCTACACCTTC CASSLDPRKDYGYTF TRBV11-2 . TRBJ1-2 .
TGTGCCAGCAGTTTATGGCGCGGGGGGGCCACAGATACGCAGTATTTT CASSLWRGGATDTQYF TRBV27 TRBD2 TRBJ2-3 .
TGTGCCAGCACCCTTAGGGACAGGGTGGATTTTTCGGAGCTGTTTTTT CASTLRDRVDFSELFF TRBV6-4 TRBD1 TRBJ2-2 .
TGTGCCAGCAGTAGGACAGCCATAGCCAAAAACATTCAGTACTTC CASSRTAIAKNIQYF TRBV28 . TRBJ2-4 .